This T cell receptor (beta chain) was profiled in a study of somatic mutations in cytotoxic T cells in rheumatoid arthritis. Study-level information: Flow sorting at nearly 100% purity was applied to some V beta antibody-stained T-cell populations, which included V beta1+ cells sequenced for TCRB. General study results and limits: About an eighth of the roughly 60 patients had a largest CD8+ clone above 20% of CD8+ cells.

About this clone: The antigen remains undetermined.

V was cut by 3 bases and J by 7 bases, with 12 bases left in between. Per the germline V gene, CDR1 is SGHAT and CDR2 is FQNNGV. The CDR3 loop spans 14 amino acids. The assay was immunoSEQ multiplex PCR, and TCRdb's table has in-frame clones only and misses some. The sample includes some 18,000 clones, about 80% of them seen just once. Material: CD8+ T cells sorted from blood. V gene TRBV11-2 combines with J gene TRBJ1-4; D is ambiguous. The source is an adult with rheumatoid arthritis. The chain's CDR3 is CASSFGQSGEKLFF. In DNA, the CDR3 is TGTGCCAGCAGCTTCGGGCAGAGCGGTGAAAAACTGTTTTTT.